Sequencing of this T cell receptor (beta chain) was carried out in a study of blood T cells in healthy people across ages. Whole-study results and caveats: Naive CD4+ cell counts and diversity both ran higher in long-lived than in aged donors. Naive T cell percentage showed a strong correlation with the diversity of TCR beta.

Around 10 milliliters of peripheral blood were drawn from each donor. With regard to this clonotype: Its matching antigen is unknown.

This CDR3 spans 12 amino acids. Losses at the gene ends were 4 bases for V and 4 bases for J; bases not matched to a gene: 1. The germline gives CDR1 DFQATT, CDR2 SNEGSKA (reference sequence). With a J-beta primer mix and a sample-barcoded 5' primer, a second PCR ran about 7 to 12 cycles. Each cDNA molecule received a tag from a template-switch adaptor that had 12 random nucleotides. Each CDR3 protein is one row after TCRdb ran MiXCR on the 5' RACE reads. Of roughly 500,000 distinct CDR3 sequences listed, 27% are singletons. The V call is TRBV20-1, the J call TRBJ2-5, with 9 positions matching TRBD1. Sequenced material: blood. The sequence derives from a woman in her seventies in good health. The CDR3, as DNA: TGCAGTGCTACGGACAGGGGAGAGACCCAGTACTTC. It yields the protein CSATDRGETQYF.